Below are 10 T cell receptor beta chains sequenced from a single sample in a study of T cell responses to AZD1222 COVID-19 vaccine. The method was immunoSEQ multiplex PCR; TCRdb's version includes in-frame clones alone and lacks a portion of them. Counted here are more than 110,000 clones, 70% to 90% occurring once; the ten biggest clones make up 7.5% to 8.5%. Here the sequenced sample was peripheral blood, taken on day 0 of AZD1222 vaccination. These receptors originate from an adult in good health.

The V call is TRBV10-1, the J call TRBJ2-1; D gene uncertain. Germline V lookup: CDR1 WNHNN, CDR2 SYGVQD (reference sequence). The CDR3 runs 12 residues. V lost 5 bases and J lost 5, with 7 bases in between. The CDR3 sequence is CASSFPNNEQFF. For the CDR3, the DNA is TGCGCCAGCAGTTTCCCAAACAATGAGCAGTTCTTC.

V usage is TRBV10-3 and J usage is TRBJ2-2; D perhaps matches TRBD2 (6 bases). The V end lost 3 bases, the J end lost 0 bases, and 14 bases lay between the germline ends. The V gene's germline CDR1 is ENHRY and CDR2 SYGVKD. The CDR3 extends over 17 amino acids. Here the CDR3 reads CAISDISGSSNTGELFF. The DNA of the CDR3 is TGTGCCATCAGTGATATTAGCGGATCCTCGAACACCGGGGAGCTGTTTTTT.

This clone came up once. This sequence joins TRBV9 and TRBJ2-5; D unclear. V dropped 2 bases and J dropped 0 bases, with 8 bases sitting between them. CDR1 and CDR2 (germline): SGDLS, YYNGEE. CDR3 length: 14 residues. As DNA, the CDR3 is TGTGCCAGCAGCGTCACTGGACACCAAGAGACCCAGTACTTC. Its translation: CASSVTGHQETQYF.

The J gene is TRBJ2-7, the V gene TRBV28; possibly TRBD2 for D (5 bases). With 3 bases removed from V and 3 bases from J, the gap between germline ends came to 12 bases. The CDR3 loop spans 14 amino acids. Per the germline V gene, CDR1 is MDHEN and CDR2 is SYDVKM. CDR3: CASSFDQEDYEQYF. The CDR3 DNA is TGTGCCAGCAGTTTCGATCAGGAGGACTACGAGCAGTACTTC.

The J gene is TRBJ1-2, the V gene TRBV28; 9 nucleotides agree with TRBD1. Germline loops: CDR1 MDHEN, CDR2 SYDVKM. This CDR3 spans 17 amino acids. Unmatched junction bases numbered 12, after V lost 7 bases and J lost 0 bases. The CDR3 sequence is CASTTWDRAEANYGYTF. The CDR3 bases are TGTGCCAGCACCACCTGGGACAGGGCGGAAGCTAACTATGGCTACACCTTC.

This rearrangement joins TRBV7-9 to TRBJ1-6; tentative D call: TRBD1 (6 bases). Trimming shortened V by 4 bases and J by 6 bases, and 10 bases separated the two germline ends. The CDR3 sequence is 14 residues long. Germline CDR1 SEHNR, CDR2 FQNEAQ (reference sequence). DNA for the CDR3: TGTGCCAGCAGCTCACAGGGATCTAATTCACCCCTCCACTTT. Translating gives CASSSQGSNSPLHF.

This rearrangement joins TRBV20-1 to TRBJ2-1; D is uncertain. Trimming took 2 bases from V and 10 from J, leaving 9 bases between them. This CDR3 has 11 amino acids. Germline values: CDR1 DFQATT, CDR2 SNEGSKA (reference sequence). The DNA of the CDR3 is TGCAGTGCTAGAAAAAGTCCCGAGCAGTTCTTC. Translation: CSARKSPEQFF.

This chain links TRBV27 with TRBJ1-5; 9 nucleotides agree with TRBD1. The germline V gene encodes CDR1 MNHEY and CDR2 SMNVEV (reference sequence). V gave up 8 bases and J gave up 9 bases; unmatched junction bases: 8. There are 13 residues in the CDR3. Written as DNA, the CDR3 is TGTGCCAGCGCGCCGGACAGGGGATGGCCCCAGCATTTT. It translates to CASAPDRGWPQHF.

This chain connects TRBV11-2 to TRBJ1-1; the D is unclear. The CDR3 consists of 12 residues. V lost 2 bases to trimming and J lost 6 bases, with 7 bases between them. The germline V gene encodes CDR1 SGHAT and CDR2 FQNNGV. For the CDR3, the DNA is TGTGCCAGCAGCTTAAATTCCCCTGAAGCTTTCTTT. It encodes CASSLNSPEAFF.

This chain connects TRBV2 to TRBJ1-1, with a possible D match to TRBD1 (6 bases). Trimming removed 6 bases at V and 1 base at J, with 9 bases between. The CDR3 covers 13 residues. Germline V lookup: CDR1 SNHLY, CDR2 FYNNEI. This CDR3 reads CASSRDTNTEAFF. The CDR3 DNA follows: TGTGCCAGCAGCCGGGACACGAACACTGAAGCTTTCTTT.